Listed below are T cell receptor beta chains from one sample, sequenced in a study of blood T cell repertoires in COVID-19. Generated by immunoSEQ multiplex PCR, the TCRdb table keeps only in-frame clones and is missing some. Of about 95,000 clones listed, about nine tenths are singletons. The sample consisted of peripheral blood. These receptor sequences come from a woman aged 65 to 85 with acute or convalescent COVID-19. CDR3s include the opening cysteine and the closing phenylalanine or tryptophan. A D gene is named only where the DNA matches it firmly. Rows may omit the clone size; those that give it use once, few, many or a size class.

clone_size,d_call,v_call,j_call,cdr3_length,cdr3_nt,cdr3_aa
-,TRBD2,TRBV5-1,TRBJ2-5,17,TGCGCCAGCAGCTTAGGACTAGCGGGCAAATGGGGAGAGACCCAGTACTTC,CASSLGLAGKWGETQYF
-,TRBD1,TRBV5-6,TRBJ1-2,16,TGTGCCAGCAGCTTGTTTCGACAGGGGTCCAGCTATGGCTACACCTTC,CASSLFRQGSSYGYTF
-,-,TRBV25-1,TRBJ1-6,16,TGTGCCAGCAGTGAACATCGGACGGGCGGGGATTCACCCCTCCACTTT,CASSEHRTGGDSPLHF
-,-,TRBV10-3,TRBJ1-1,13,TGTGCCACCACCCTAACAGAGAACACTGAAGCTTTCTTT,CATTLTENTEAFF
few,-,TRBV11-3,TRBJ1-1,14,TGTGCCAGCAGCTCCGGACAGCAGAACACTGAAGCTTTCTTT,CASSSGQQNTEAFF
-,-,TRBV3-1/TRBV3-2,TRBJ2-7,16,TGTGCCAGCAGCCACCCGGGATCCCTGACGTCCTACGAGCAGTACTTC,CASSHPGSLTSYEQYF
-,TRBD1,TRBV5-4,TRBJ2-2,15,TGTGCCGGGGGGACAGGCCTATCGAACACCGGGGAGCTGTTTTTT,CAGGTGLSNTGELFF
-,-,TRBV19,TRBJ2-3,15,TGTGCCAGTACCCCCGGTGGGGCAGGGAGGGATACGCAGTATTTT,CASTPGGAGRDTQYF
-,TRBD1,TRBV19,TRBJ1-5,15,TGTGCCAGTAGTATATCAGGGGGTCAGGTTCAGCCCCAGCATTTT,CASSISGGQVQPQHF
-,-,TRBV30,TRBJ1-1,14,TGTGCCTGGAGTACCCGGGGGTTGAACACTGAAGCTTTCTTT,CAWSTRGLNTEAFF
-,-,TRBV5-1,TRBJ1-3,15,TGCGCCAGCAGCTTGGTCGCAGGGCCTGGAAACACCATATATTTT,CASSLVAGPGNTIYF
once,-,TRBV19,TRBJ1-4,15,TGTGCCAGTAGCATGGGCGGACAGAGTAATGAAAAACTGTTTTTT,CASSMGGQSNEKLFF
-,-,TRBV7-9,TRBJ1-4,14,TGTGCCAGCAGCCTACGGGCAACTAATGAAAAACTGTTTTTT,CASSLRATNEKLFF
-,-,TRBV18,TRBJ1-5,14,TGTGCCAGCTCAACCGATCGAGGGAATCAGCCCCAGCATTTT,CASSTDRGNQPQHF
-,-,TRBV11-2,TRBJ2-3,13,TGTGCCAGCAGCTTAGCACTAGCAGATACGCAGTATTTT,CASSLALADTQYF
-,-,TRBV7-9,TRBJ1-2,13,TGTGCCAGCAGTCATTCGGGGGAGCATGGCTACACCTTC,CASSHSGEHGYTF
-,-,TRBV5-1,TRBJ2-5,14,TGCGCCAGCAGCTTGTCCGGGAACCAAGAGACCCAGTACTTC,CASSLSGNQETQYF
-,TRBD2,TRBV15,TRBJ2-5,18,TGTGCCACCAGCAGAGAGTATCCGGGACTAGCGGGAGGGGAGACCCAGTACTTC,CATSREYPGLAGGETQYF
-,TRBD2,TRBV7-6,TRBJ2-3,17,TGTGCCAGCAGCCCCGAGGGAGGGACTAGCGGGGGTCTTTTTATGTATTTT,CASSPEGGTSGGLFMYF
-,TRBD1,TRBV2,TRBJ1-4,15,TGTGCCACCTACGATCAGGGGGCCCGGGGTGAAAAACTGTTTTTT,CATYDQGARGEKLFF